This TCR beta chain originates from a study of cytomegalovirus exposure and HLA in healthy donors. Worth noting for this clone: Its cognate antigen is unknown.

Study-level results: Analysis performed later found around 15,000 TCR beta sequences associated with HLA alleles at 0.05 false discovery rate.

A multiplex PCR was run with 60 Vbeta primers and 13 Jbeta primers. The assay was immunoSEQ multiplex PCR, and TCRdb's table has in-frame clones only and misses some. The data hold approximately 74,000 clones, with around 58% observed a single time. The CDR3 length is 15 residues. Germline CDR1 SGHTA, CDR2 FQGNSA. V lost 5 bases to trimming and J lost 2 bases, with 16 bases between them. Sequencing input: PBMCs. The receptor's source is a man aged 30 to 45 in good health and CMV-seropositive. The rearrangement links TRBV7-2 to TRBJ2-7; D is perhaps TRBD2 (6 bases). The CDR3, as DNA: TGTGCCAGCAGCCCAAGAGCGGGTAGAACCTACGAGCAGTACTTC. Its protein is CASSPRAGRTYEQYF. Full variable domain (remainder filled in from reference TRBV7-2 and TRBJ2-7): GAGVSQSPSNKVTEKGKDVELRCDPISGHTALYWYRQSLGQGLEFLIYFQGNSAPDKSGLPSDRFSAERTGGSVSTLTIQRTQQEDSAVYLCASSPRAGRTYEQYFGPGTRLTVT.